This TCR beta chain was sequenced for a study of cytomegalovirus exposure and HLA in healthy donors. Study summary: Researchers found that around 80% of almost 400 genotyped donors fell within the Caucasian-associated ancestry cluster. Findings of the study overall: A later analysis appeared to link common viral pathogens to several of the most significant clusters. The study recorded 164 TCR beta chains that were cytomegalovirus-associated. Prior analysis indicated that the majority of TCR beta V segments exhibited productivity approximately 90% or approximately 30% of the time.

The count of this clone is one. Its antigen is not known. The CDR3 runs 11 residues. With 4 bases removed from V and 8 bases from J, the gap between germline ends came to 11 bases. Germline V gives CDR1 GTSNPN, CDR2 SVGIG (reference sequence). Both 60 Vbeta primers and 13 Jbeta primers went into the PCR. Assay: immunoSEQ multiplex PCR; the TCRdb copy retains only in-frame clones and omits some. Of 180,000 or so clones in the sample, around 78% were seen once. The source is a woman aged 30 to 39 in good health and CMV-seropositive. The V gene is TRBV30, the J gene TRBJ1-2; unclear D gene. The sample was PBMCs. Here the CDR3 DNA reads TGTGCCTGGAAGCGGTCCGGGGGCTACACCTTC. Translating it yields CAWKRSGGYTF. Based on the CDR3 plus reference TRBV30 and TRBJ1-2, the full variable domain is SQTIHQWPATLVQPVGSPLSLECTVEGTSNPNLYWYRQAAGRGLQLLFYSVGIGQISSEVPQNLSASRPQDRQFILSSKKLLLSDSGFYLCAWKRSGGYTFGSGTRLTVV.